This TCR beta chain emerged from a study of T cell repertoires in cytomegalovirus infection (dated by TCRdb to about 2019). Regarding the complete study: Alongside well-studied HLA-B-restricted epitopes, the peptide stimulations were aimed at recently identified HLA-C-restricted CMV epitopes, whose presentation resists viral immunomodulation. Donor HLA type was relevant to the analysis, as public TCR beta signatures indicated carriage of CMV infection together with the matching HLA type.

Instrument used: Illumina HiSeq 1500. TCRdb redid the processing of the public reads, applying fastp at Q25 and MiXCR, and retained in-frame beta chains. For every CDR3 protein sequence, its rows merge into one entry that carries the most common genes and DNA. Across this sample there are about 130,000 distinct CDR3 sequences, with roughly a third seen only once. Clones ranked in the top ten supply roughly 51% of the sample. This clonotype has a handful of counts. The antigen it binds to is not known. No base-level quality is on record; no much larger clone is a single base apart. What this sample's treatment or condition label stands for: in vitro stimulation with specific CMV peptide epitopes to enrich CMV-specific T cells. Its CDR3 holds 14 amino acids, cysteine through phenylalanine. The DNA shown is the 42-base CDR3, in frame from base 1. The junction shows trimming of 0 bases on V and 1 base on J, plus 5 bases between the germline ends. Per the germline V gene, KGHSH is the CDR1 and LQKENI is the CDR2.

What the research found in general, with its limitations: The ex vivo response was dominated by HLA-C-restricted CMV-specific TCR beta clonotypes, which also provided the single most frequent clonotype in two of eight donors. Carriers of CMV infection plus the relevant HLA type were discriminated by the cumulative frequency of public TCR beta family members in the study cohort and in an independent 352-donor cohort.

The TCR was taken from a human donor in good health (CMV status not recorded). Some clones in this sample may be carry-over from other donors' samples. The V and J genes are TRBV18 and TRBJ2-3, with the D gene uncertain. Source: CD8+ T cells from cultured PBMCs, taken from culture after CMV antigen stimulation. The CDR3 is CASSPPSGTDTQYF. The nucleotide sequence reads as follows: TGTGCCAGCTCACCACCGAGCGGCACAGATACGCAGTATTTT.